This TCR beta chain was obtained from a study of siplizumab effects on memory and regulatory T cells. Overall study results and limits: A minor share of alloreactive clones matched unstimulated subsets. The study found that siplizumab significantly reduced alloreactive sequences traceable to unstimulated CD4+ memory cells.

Germline V gene lookup returns CDR1 SGHNT and CDR2 YENEEA. This CDR3 is built from 15 residues. Between the trimmed V and J ends, which lost 3 bases and 0 bases, there was a span of 9 bases. Sequence data were generated for unstimulated naive, memory, effector memory and TEMRA subsets in three donor pairs. With regard to this clone: The antigen is unknown.

Profiled with immunoSEQ multiplex PCR; TCRdb holds only in-frame clones, not every one. The repertoire holds approximately 60,000 clones, 79% seen once, with 0.35% to 0.5% in the top ten. The genes are TRBV11-3 and TRBJ2-1; D is perhaps TRBD1 (5 bases). This clonotype was obtained from a human donor in good health. The sequenced material came from memory CD4+ T cells sorted from blood. The CDR3 DNA sequence: TGTGCCAGCAGCTTTGGGGCAAACTCCTACAATGAGCAGTTCTTC. Translated: CASSFGANSYNEQFF.